A single sample gave rise to the 10 T cell receptor beta chains below, sequenced in a study of neurological immune-mediated disorders. MiXCR, run by TCRdb on the 5' RACE reads, gives a single entry per CDR3 protein. The sample carries 77,000 or so distinct CDR3 sequences, 9.4% recorded once. Sequenced material: PBMCs. These receptors were collected from a man aged 45 to 65 in good health.

This clonotype was detected many times. The chain links TRBV7-3 to TRBJ2-1, with 11 bases that match TRBD2. Germline V gene lookup returns CDR1 SGHTA and CDR2 FQGTGA. The CDR3 extends over 19 amino acids. V lost 1 base to trimming and J lost 7 bases; unmatched junction nucleotides: 15. CDR3 protein: CASSLIGFGVAGGQNEQFF. DNA of the CDR3: TGTGCCAGCAGCTTAATCGGATTTGGAGTAGCGGGAGGGCAAAATGAGCAGTTCTTC.

This clonotype was picked up many times. J is TRBJ2-1 and V is TRBV5-1, with TRBD1 identical over 11 bases. The V gene's germline CDR1 is SGHRS and CDR2 YFSETQ. Trimming cost V 4 bases and J 3 bases; bases outside gene matches: 3. This CDR3 is built from 15 residues. Here the CDR3 reads CASSLGTGGYNEQFF. CDR3 sequence (DNA): TGCGCCAGCAGCCTCGGGACAGGGGGCTACAATGAGCAGTTCTTC. The complete variable domain, with remaining parts taken from reference TRBV5-1 and TRBJ2-1, reads KAGVTQTPRYLIKTRGQQVTLSCSPISGHRSVSWYQQTPGQGLQFLFEYFSETQRNKGNFPGRFSGRQFSNSRSEMNVSTLELGDSALYLCASSLGTGGYNEQFFGPGTRLTVL.

This clonotype was counted ten times or more. The CDR3, as DNA: TGCAGTGCAAGGACAGCGAACACCGGGGAGCTGTTTTTT. It translates to CSARTANTGELFF. V gene TRBV20-1 combines with J gene TRBJ2-2; D may be TRBD1 (6 bases). The CDR3 loop spans 13 amino acids. V gave up 6 bases and J gave up 0 bases, with 8 bases separating them. From germline, CDR1 is DFQATT and CDR2 SNEGSKA (reference sequence).

This clonotype was detected only a few times. V usage is TRBV7-2 and J usage is TRBJ1-2, with 7 nucleotides matching TRBD1. From germline, CDR1 is SGHTA and CDR2 FQGNSA. The V and J ends lost 2 bases and 7 bases, in that order; junction bases with no gene match: 4. The CDR3 has 13 amino acids. CDR3 sequence (DNA): TGTGCCAGCAGCTTAAACAGGGGCGGTGGCTACACCTTC. It encodes CASSLNRGGGYTF.

The chain has TRBV5-5 and TRBJ2-7; a possible D gene is TRBD1 (5 bases). V was shortened by 1 base and J by 5 bases, with 13 bases between the two germline ends. CDR1 is SGHKS, CDR2 YYEKEE, per germline (reference sequence). The CDR3 has 14 residues. The DNA for the CDR3 is TGTGCCAGCAGCTTGAGGGCAGGGTCCAACGAGCAGTACTTC. Its translation is CASSLRAGSNEQYF.

This clonotype was picked up many times. V gene TRBV14 combines with J gene TRBJ1-6, with 7 bases aligning to TRBD1. V lost 3 bases and J lost 11; bases outside the gene matches: 7. Looked up from germline, CDR1 is SGHDN and CDR2 is FVKESK. CDR3 size: 14 residues. The CDR3 reads CASSHAGTATPLHF. In DNA, the CDR3 is TGTGCCAGCAGCCATGCGGGGACAGCAACACCCCTCCACTTT.

This clonotype appeared many times. The CDR3 spells CATMTGGGNEAFF. The CDR3 DNA sequence: TGTGCCACCATGACAGGGGGTGGGAATGAAGCTTTCTTT. The chain has TRBV28 and TRBJ1-1; 9 bases are shared with TRBD1. The germline gives CDR1 MDHEN, CDR2 SYDVKM. Trimming took 10 bases from V and 7 from J; bases not matched to a gene: 10. The CDR3 contains 13 residues.

Many counts were recorded for this clonotype. The rearrangement links TRBV7-6 to TRBJ2-3, with 11 bases identical to TRBD2. The V segment lost 4 bases and the J segment 0 bases; nucleotides outside the gene matches: 12. The CDR3 has 19 amino acids. The germline V gene encodes CDR1 SGHVS and CDR2 FNYEAQ. This CDR3 is CASSSYLAGGTTSTDTQYF. Written as DNA, the CDR3 is TGTGCCAGCAGCTCATATCTAGCGGGGGGTACGACTAGCACAGATACGCAGTATTTT.

The J gene is TRBJ2-7, the V gene TRBV7-6, with 7 bases aligning to TRBD1. Germline CDR1 and CDR2: SGHVS and FNYEAQ. Unmatched junction bases numbered 7, after V lost 1 base and J lost 4 bases. The CDR3 contains 15 residues. The CDR3 is CASSLGTGWEYEQYF. Written as DNA, the CDR3 is TGTGCCAGCAGCTTAGGGACAGGATGGGAATACGAGCAGTACTTC.

The sample holds many counts of this clonotype. The rearrangement links TRBV15 to TRBJ2-5; a weak D match, TRBD1 (6 bases). The ends were cut back, 8 bases at V and 10 bases at J, with 23 bases in the middle. The CDR3 contains 14 residues. Per the germline V gene, CDR1 is LNHNV and CDR2 is YYDKDF (reference sequence). The CDR3 region has the DNA TGTGCCACCGCCCCCGGGGACATACAAGTGGGCCAGTACTTC. Translating gives CATAPGDIQVGQYF. Supplemented by reference TRBV15 and TRBJ2-5, the full variable domain reads DAMVIQNPRYQVTQFGKPVTLSCSQTLNHNVMYWYQQKSSQAPKLLFHYYDKDFNNEADTPDNFQSRRPNTSFCFLDIRSPGLGDTAMYLCATAPGDIQVGQYFGPGTRLLVL.